The present entry profiles one T cell receptor beta chain with its context. Its antigen is currently not known. Base qualities are not provided; no much larger clone lies one nucleotide away. This entry is derived from a study of shared clonotypes between healthy human individuals (dated by TCRdb to about 2020). Background on the whole study: The cohort comprised a couple of women and three men aged 18 to 49 years. Per donor, three plates each were used for CD4 naive and CD4 memory, two for CD8 naive, and one for CD8 memory. The study deeply sequenced blood TCR repertoires of five healthy adults to estimate repertoire size and the extent of clonotype sharing between individuals. Different laboratories and diverse techniques were used to prepare libraries and sequence TCR repertoires, to increase sequencing depth and limit assay-specific biases. Between about 0.94 and 8.9 billion PBMCs per donor were obtained by leukapheresis.

Using the deep immunoSEQ assay, multiplex PCR amplified TCR CDR3 regions from genomic DNA. Genomic DNA extracted from each cell subset was distributed evenly over all wells of several immunoSEQ 96-well plates, and each plate served as one replicate. For sorted subsets, about 210 ng of genomic DNA, equivalent to 30,000 or so T cell genomes, went into each replicate PCR. Purified libraries were quantified with a Qubit 3.0 fluorometer, sized on a Bioanalyzer 2100, and re-quantified with the KAPA Library Quantification kit. Every immunoSEQ 96-well plate was sequenced on a separate single-read 150-cycle Illumina NextSeq 550 flow cell. Per the source publication's procedure: Because only junctional sequences without quality scores were contained in the immunoSEQ output, filtering matching that applied to full-length reads could not be performed. Sequences were annotated with PyIR, a Python wrapper for IgBLAST v1.9, using IMGT germline references to assign V/J genes and CDR3. Reads with weak V/J assignments (E-value above 1e-6), missing CDR3, stop codons, out-of-frame junctions, or ambiguous translated residues were removed. V3J clonotypes were defined by identical inferred V gene, J gene, and CDR3 amino acid sequence. To compute the percentage overlap between repertoires, the number of shared unique clonotypes was divided by the size of the smaller repertoire. Richness of each repertoire was evaluated using RTK rarefaction, the Chao1 estimator, and Recon v2.1 estimates of unobserved clonotypes. For all TCRbeta clonotypes obtained by the gDNA method from a few donors, generation probabilities were computed with OLGA. In TCRdb, the immuneACCESS table is reduced to in-frame sequences with V and J assigned. These tables do not hold every clone; where another copy was compared, an unresolved V gene accounts for under half, and the others remain unexplained. That table gives V, J and clone size, and the DNA gave D and trimming. The sample contains hundreds of thousands of clones, 72% of them found a single time. 1.8% of the sample comes from the top ten.

Healthy HIV-negative adults with no recently reported acute infections or vaccinations were included as donors. Only Caucasian adults living in Nashville, Tennessee, USA were represented among the donors. CD4+ T cells were enriched by magnetic negative selection, after which naive cells were positively selected on CD45RA and the negative fraction was taken as the memory subset. After blood collection by leukapheresis, PBMCs were isolated using Ficoll-Histopaque density gradient centrifugation and then cryopreserved in the vapor phase of liquid nitrogen. Purity and quantity of every magnetically sorted T cell population were checked by analytical flow cytometry. Each sorted fraction had its genomic DNA isolated and then quantified by UV absorbance on a Nanodrop 2000c. Study-wide findings and limitations: The genetic and exposure-history diversity represented was limited by the small number of donors. Only blood was sampled, and tissue TCR repertoires likely differ from those in blood. Roughly 5% of naive CD4, 3% to 4% of naive CD8, 2.3% of memory CD4, and less than 0.45% of memory CD8 clonotypes were shared across several donors. Higher generation probabilities were observed for clonotypes shared by all four sorted-subset donors than for non-shared clonotypes. Pairwise subsampling led to the expectation that sequencing depth would affect the degree of clonotype sharing among donors. Rarefaction of sorted-subset datasets indicated incomplete sequencing despite the large sequencing depth. Naive subsets generally had larger estimated clonotype richness than memory subsets.

At the junction V is shortened by 0 bases and J by 2 bases, with 11 bases in between. The germline V gene gives CDR1 as SGHRS and CDR2 as YFSETQ. The CDR3 contains 15 residues, cysteine and phenylalanine counted. The only DNA kept is the CDR3, 45 bases in frame from the first base. The clonotype originates from a woman younger than 45 in good health. The sample consisted of memory CD4+ T cells sorted from blood. The intended sense of this specimen's cell subset or site label: CD45RA-negative fraction. The chain couples TRBV5-1 to TRBJ1-2, and perhaps TRBD1 as D gene, on 6 matching bases. The DNA sequence is given as TGCGCCAGCAGCTTGGAGGGGAGGGGGAACTATGGCTACACCTTC. Protein translation: CASSLEGRGNYGYTF. The reference TRBV5-1 and TRBJ1-2 proteins fill in what lies around the CDR3, so the full variable domain reads KAGVTQTPRYLIKTRGQQVTLSCSPISGHRSVSWYQQTPGQGLQFLFEYFSETQRNKGNFPGRFSGRQFSNSRSEMNVSTLELGDSALYLCASSLEGRGNYGYTFGSGTRLTVV.